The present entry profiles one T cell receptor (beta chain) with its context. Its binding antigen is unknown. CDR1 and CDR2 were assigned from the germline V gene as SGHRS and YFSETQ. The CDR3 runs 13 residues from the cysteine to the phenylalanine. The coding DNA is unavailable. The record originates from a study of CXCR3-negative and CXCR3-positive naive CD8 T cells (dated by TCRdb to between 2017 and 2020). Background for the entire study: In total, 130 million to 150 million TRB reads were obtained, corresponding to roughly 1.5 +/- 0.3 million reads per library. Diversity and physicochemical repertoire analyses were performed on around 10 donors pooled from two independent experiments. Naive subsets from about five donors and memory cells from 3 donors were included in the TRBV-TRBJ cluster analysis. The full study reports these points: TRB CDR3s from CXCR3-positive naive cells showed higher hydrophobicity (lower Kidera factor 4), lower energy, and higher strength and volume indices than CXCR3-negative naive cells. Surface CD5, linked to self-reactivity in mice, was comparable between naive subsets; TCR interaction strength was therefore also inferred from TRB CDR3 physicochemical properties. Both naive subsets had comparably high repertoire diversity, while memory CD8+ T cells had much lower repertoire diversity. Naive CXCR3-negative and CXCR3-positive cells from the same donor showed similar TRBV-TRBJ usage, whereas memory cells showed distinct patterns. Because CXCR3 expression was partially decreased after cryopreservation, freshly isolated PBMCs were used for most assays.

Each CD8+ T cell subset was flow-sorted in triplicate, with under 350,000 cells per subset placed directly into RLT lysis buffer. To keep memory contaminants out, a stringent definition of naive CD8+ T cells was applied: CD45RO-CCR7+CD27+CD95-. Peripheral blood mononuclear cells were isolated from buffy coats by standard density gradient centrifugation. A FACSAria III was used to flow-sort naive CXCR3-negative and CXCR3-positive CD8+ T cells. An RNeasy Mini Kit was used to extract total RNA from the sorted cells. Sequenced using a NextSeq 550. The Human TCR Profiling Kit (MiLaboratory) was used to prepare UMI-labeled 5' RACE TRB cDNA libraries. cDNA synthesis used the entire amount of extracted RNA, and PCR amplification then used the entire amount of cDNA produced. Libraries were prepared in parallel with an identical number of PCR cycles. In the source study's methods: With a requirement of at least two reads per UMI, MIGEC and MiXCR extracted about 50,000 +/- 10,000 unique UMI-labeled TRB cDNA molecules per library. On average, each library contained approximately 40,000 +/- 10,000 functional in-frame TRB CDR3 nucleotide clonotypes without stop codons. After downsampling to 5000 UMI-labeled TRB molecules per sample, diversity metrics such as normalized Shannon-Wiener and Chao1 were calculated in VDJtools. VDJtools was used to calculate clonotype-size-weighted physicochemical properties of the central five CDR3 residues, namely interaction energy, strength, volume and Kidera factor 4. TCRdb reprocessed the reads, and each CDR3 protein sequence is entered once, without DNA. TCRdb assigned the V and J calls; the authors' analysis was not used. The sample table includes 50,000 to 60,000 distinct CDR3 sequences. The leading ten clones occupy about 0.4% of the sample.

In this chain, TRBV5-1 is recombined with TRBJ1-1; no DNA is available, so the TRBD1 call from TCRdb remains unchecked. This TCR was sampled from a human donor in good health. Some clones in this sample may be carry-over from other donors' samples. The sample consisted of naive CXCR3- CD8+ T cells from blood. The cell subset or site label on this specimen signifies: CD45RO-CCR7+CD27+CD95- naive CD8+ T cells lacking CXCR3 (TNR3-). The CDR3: CASSDSLNTEAFF.